The 5 T cell receptor beta chains below were found in one sample sequenced in a study of spatial heterogeneity in lung cancer. A single record per CDR3 protein comes from TCRdb applying MiXCR to the 5' RACE reads. The sample shows about 25,000 distinct CDR3 sequences, over 6% of them seen only once. Indicated time point: sample taken at primary tumor resection. Frozen PBMC, nontumor lung or tumor provided whole RNA, which was sequenced unsorted. The material sequenced was PBMCs, taken at surgery. These receptors all stem from a male donor with early-stage non-small cell lung cancer.

Ten or more counts support this clonotype. The chain has TRBV12-3 or TRBV12-4 and TRBJ1-1; TRBD1 is a possible D gene (5 bases). The CDR3 covers 12 residues. Trimming left V 1 base short and J 11 bases short, with 11 bases between. The CDR3 DNA reads TGTGCCAGCAGTTTAGGGAGGGGTCGGGCTTTCTTT. It yields the protein CASSLGRGRAFF.

This clonotype was recorded at least ten times. J is TRBJ1-5 and V is TRBV5-5, with 7 bases identical to TRBD1. Germline-derived CDR1 and CDR2 are SGHKS and YYEKEE (reference sequence). This CDR3 contains 15 residues. V was clipped by 4 bases and J by 11 bases; unmatched bases: 15. The CDR3 nucleotides read TGTGCCAGCAGCCTGGGACAGACCGCTTTTTCCACCCAGCATTTT. It is translated as CASSLGQTAFSTQHF.

This clonotype was detected many times. The V and J genes are TRBV5-1 and TRBJ2-7; 7 bases match TRBD2. Losses at the gene ends were 4 bases for V and 2 bases for J; bases not matched to a gene: 6. Per the germline V gene, CDR1 is SGHRS and CDR2 is YFSETQ. This CDR3 contains 14 residues. CDR3: CASSPGGEAYEQYV. In DNA, the CDR3 is TGCGCCAGCAGCCCTGGGGGGGAGGCCTACGAGCAGTACGTC.

This clonotype was found many times. The chain carries TRBV28 and TRBJ2-7, with D possibly matching TRBD1 (5 bases). V was clipped by 3 bases and J by 5 bases, with 11 bases between them. The CDR3 sequence is 13 residues long. Germline CDR1 reads MDHEN; CDR2 reads SYDVKM. The CDR3 protein is CASSLSGWHEQYV. Here the CDR3 DNA reads TGTGCCAGCAGTTTGTCAGGGTGGCACGAGCAGTACGTC.

In its sample, this clonotype was seen many times. The J gene is TRBJ1-5, the V gene TRBV6-4; D unclear. Germline CDR1 is MRHNA and CDR2 is SNTAGT. The CDR3 covers 13 residues. Deletions cut 4 bases from V and 8 bases from J, with 12 bases between. CDR3 amino acids: CASSAGPLEPQHF. The CDR3 bases are TGTGCCAGCAGTGCGGGCCCTTTGGAGCCCCAGCATTTT.